The 32 T cell receptor beta chains below come from one sample, sequenced in a study of shared clonotypes between healthy human individuals. Only in-frame clones appear in the TCRdb table, and some are missing; sequencing was by immunoSEQ multiplex PCR. The data show more than 2 million clones, 85% to 95% seen once. Sequenced: naive CD4+ T cells sorted from blood. As for subset: CD45RA+ positively selected. All receptors derive from a man younger than 30 in good health.

V usage is TRBV2 and J usage is TRBJ2-3, with D perhaps given as TRBD1 or TRBD2 (5 bases each). V gave up 3 bases and J gave up 0 bases, with 10 bases separating them. From germline, CDR1 is SNHLY and CDR2 FYNNEI. The CDR3 extends over 15 amino acids. The CDR3 region is CASSDGAYSTDTQYF. The CDR3 DNA follows: TGTGCCAGCAGTGACGGGGCCTATAGCACAGATACGCAGTATTTT.

As regards this clone: This specimen includes other DNA sequences encoding the same CDR3. The chain is built from TRBV5-1 and TRBJ1-4, with 8 bases fitting TRBD1. Losses at the gene ends were 0 bases for V and 6 bases for J; bases not matched to a gene: 1. Per germline, CDR1 SGHRS and CDR2 YFSETQ. The CDR3 consists of 14 residues. For the CDR3, the DNA is TGCGCCAGCAGCTTGGAGGACAGGGATGAAAAACTGTTTTTT. Amino acids: CASSLEDRDEKLFF.

This clone came up once. The CDR3 reads CASSLSQGFEQYF. DNA of the CDR3: TGTGCCAGCAGCTTATCACAGGGGTTCGAGCAGTACTTC. The chain is built from TRBV7-2 and TRBJ2-7; TRBD1 agrees at 7 bases. The germline gives CDR1 SGHTA, CDR2 FQGNSA. The junction had 4 bases not matched to a gene; V was cut back by 2 bases and J by 6 bases. The length of the CDR3 is 13 residues.

The gene calls are TRBV5-6 and TRBJ2-6, with unresolved D. Between the trimmed V and J ends, which lost 4 bases and 3 bases, there was a span of 14 bases. Germline CDR1 is SGHDT and CDR2 is YYEEEE. This CDR3 comprises 16 residues. The DNA for the CDR3 is TGTGCCAGCAGCGCGGCCCCATCGGGTGGGGCCAACGTCCTGACTTTC. Its protein product is CASSAAPSGGANVLTF.

Of note for this clone: Different DNA sequences within this sample yield the same CDR3. The rearrangement joins TRBV2 to TRBJ1-1, with D possibly being TRBD1 (5 bases). The V end lost 6 bases, the J end lost 0 bases, and 8 bases lay between the germline ends. The germline gives CDR1 SNHLY, CDR2 FYNNEI. The CDR3 is made up of 13 amino acids. The CDR3 DNA reads as TGTGCCAGCAGGGGGGAGATGAACACTGAAGCTTTCTTT. Residues: CASRGEMNTEAFF.

V is TRBV10-3 and J is TRBJ2-1, with D possibly being TRBD1 (6 bases). From germline, CDR1 is ENHRY and CDR2 SYGVKD. The CDR3 spans 14 residues. Trimming took off 5 bases at V and 6 bases at J, with 14 bases between the two ends. The CDR3 region is CAISNNRERNEQFF. The DNA for the CDR3 is TGTGCCATCAGTAACAACAGGGAACGCAATGAGCAGTTCTTC.

This clone was seen a single time. The chain carries TRBV5-1 and TRBJ2-1; D gene unclear. Trimming stripped 0 bases from V and 4 bases from J, with 11 bases between. The CDR3 totals 15 residues. Germline values: CDR1 SGHRS, CDR2 YFSETQ. The CDR3 DNA reads TGCGCCAGCAGCTTGGATGGTGCAGGTTACAATGAGCAGTTCTTC. This gives the protein CASSLDGAGYNEQFF. Full variable domain (missing parts from reference TRBV5-1 and TRBJ2-1): KAGVTQTPRYLIKTRGQQVTLSCSPISGHRSVSWYQQTPGQGLQFLFEYFSETQRNKGNFPGRFSGRQFSNSRSEMNVSTLELGDSALYLCASSLDGAGYNEQFFGPGTRLTVL.

On this clone itself: The sample carries other DNA sequences with the same CDR3. The V gene is TRBV9, the J gene TRBJ2-2; no reliable D call. Germline CDR1 SGDLS, CDR2 YYNGEE. Between the trimmed V and J ends, which lost 0 bases and 3 bases, there was a span of 9 bases. This CDR3 contains 15 residues. DNA for the CDR3: TGTGCCAGCAGCGTAGGTGGGCTGGACACCGGGGAGCTGTTTTTT. Translated: CASSVGGLDTGELFF.

The chain carries TRBV10-2 and TRBJ2-7, with D perhaps matching TRBD1 (6 bases). The germline CDR1 and CDR2 sequences are WSHSY and SAAADI. CDR3 length: 14 amino acids. The CDR3 loop is CAAGRGGLHYEQYF. The CDR3 DNA follows: TGCGCTGCCGGCAGGGGCGGTCTTCACTACGAGCAGTACTTC.

V and J are TRBV10-3 and TRBJ1-2; no clear D gene. Germline loops: CDR1 ENHRY, CDR2 SYGVKD. CDR3 length: 13 residues. Between the trimmed V and J ends, which lost 4 bases and 4 bases, there was a span of 10 bases. The CDR3 loop is CAISVVNTYGYTF. As DNA, the CDR3 is TGTGCCATCAGTGTCGTAAACACCTATGGCTACACCTTC.

This clone has only one observation. The CDR3 region is CASSIAGGPSDTQYF. In nucleotides, the CDR3 is TGTGCCAGCAGCATAGCGGGGGGGCCCTCAGATACGCAGTATTTT. The chain recombines TRBV6-6 with TRBJ2-3, with 11 bases matching TRBD2. CDR1 is MNHNY and CDR2 is SVGAGI in the germline V gene (reference sequence). V lost 6 bases to trimming and J lost 4 bases; unmatched junction nucleotides: 6. The CDR3 consists of 15 residues.

This chain uses TRBV19 with TRBJ1-2; maybe TRBD1 (6 bases). Trimming cost V 4 bases and J 3 bases, with 12 bases left between them. Germline values: CDR1 LNHDA, CDR2 SQIVND (reference sequence). The CDR3 spans 14 residues. CDR3 nucleotides: TGTGCCAGTAGTAGGGCAGGGGTGGACTATGGCTACACCTTC. It is translated as CASSRAGVDYGYTF.

The chain employs TRBV6-5 and TRBJ2-2; D gene uncertain. V lost 0 bases and J 1 base, leaving 9 bases between the germline ends. Germline V gene lookup returns CDR1 MNHEY and CDR2 SVGAGI. CDR3 length: 16 residues. The CDR3 sequence: CASSYSRALNTGELFF. For the CDR3, the DNA is TGTGCCAGCAGTTACTCAAGGGCCTTGAACACCGGGGAGCTGTTTTTT.

The chain has TRBV6-6 and TRBJ1-3; D not resolved. Trimming took 3 bases from V and 2 from J, leaving 11 bases between them. In germline, CDR1 is MNHNY, CDR2 SVGAGI (reference sequence). This CDR3 has 15 amino acids. The chain's CDR3 is CASSYGVLAGNTIYF. The CDR3 nucleotides are TGTGCCAGCAGTTATGGGGTCTTGGCTGGAAACACCATATATTTT.

V is TRBV28 and J is TRBJ1-1; D might be TRBD1 (5 bases). Between the trimmed V and J ends, which lost 7 bases and 0 bases, there was a span of 18 bases. The CDR3 has 16 amino acids. Per the germline V gene, CDR1 is MDHEN and CDR2 is SYDVKM. DNA for the CDR3: TGTGCCAGCAACACCTGGGGCGACGGAATGAACACTGAAGCTTTCTTT. Encoded protein: CASNTWGDGMNTEAFF.

This sequence joins TRBV11-1 and TRBJ2-7, with a possible D match to TRBD1 (6 bases). The V end was cut by 5 bases, the J end by 4 bases, with 15 bases between. The CDR3 sequence is 14 residues long. CDR1 and CDR2 (germline): SGHAT, FQDESV (reference sequence). The CDR3 here is CASSPAGQPYEQYF. Here the CDR3 DNA reads TGTGCCAGCAGCCCAGCAGGACAGCCGTACGAGCAGTACTTC. Looking up the rest from reference TRBV11-1 and TRBJ2-7 gives the full variable domain: EAEVAQSPRYKITEKSQAVAFWCDPISGHATLYWYRQILGQGPELLVQFQDESVVDDSQLPKDRFSAERLKGVDSTLKIQPAELGDSAMYLCASSPAGQPYEQYFGPGTRLTVT.

This chain connects TRBV30 to TRBJ2-5; D uncertain. Trimming took 6 bases from V and 5 from J, leaving 10 bases between them. The CDR3 sequence is 11 residues long. The germline V gene encodes CDR1 GTSNPN and CDR2 SVGIG (reference sequence). Written as DNA, the CDR3 is TGTGCCTGTTCGACCCGGGAGACCCAGTACTTC. Its protein is CACSTRETQYF.

This chain links TRBV5-1 with TRBJ2-3; weak D call: TRBD1 (5 bases). Germline V gene lookup returns CDR1 SGHRS and CDR2 YFSETQ. The CDR3 is 16 amino acids. The germline V and J ends were trimmed by 0 bases and 4 bases, with 15 bases remaining between them. The CDR3 protein is CASSLGLQGRSDTQYF. The DNA of the CDR3 is TGCGCCAGCAGCTTGGGTTTGCAGGGTAGGTCAGATACGCAGTATTTT.

This sequence joins TRBV29-1 and TRBJ1-2, with TRBD1 as a possible D gene (5 bases). The CDR3 loop spans 12 amino acids. Trimming left V 3 bases short and J 4 bases short, with 9 bases between. Germline CDR1 is SQVTM and CDR2 is ANQGSEA. In DNA form, the CDR3 reads TGCAGCGTTGATAAGGGGAGCTATGGCTACACCTTC. Translated: CSVDKGSYGYTF.

This rearrangement joins TRBV6-1 to TRBJ1-1; possibly TRBD1 for D (5 bases). The germline CDR1 and CDR2 sequences are MNHNS and SASEGT. The germline V and J ends were trimmed by 7 bases and 4 bases, with 13 bases remaining between them. The CDR3 covers 13 residues. In DNA, the CDR3 is TGTGCCAGCAAAAAGGGGATGGGCACTGAAGCTTTCTTT. Protein product: CASKKGMGTEAFF.

V is TRBV6-6 and J is TRBJ1-1; no clear D. V was clipped by 11 bases and J by 5 bases, with 18 bases between them. The V gene's germline CDR1 is MNHNY and CDR2 SVGAGI (reference sequence). CDR3 size: 13 residues. The CDR3 nucleotides read TGTGCCGCGAGGGAACTTCAGCGGACTGAAGCTTTCTTT. Its protein product is CAARELQRTEAFF.

This rearrangement joins TRBV6-5 to TRBJ2-7, with 7 bases matching TRBD1. J was trimmed by 3 bases and V by 6 bases; bases with no gene match: 8. CDR3 length equals 14 residues. CDR1 MNHEY and CDR2 SVGAGI come from the germline V gene. The CDR3 DNA sequence: TGTGCCAGCAGGACACTGGGACAGATCTACGAGCAGTACTTC. This sequence encodes CASRTLGQIYEQYF.

This sequence joins TRBV5-1 and TRBJ2-5; no clear D. With 7 bases removed from V and 4 bases from J, the gap between germline ends came to 20 bases. Germline lookup yields CDR1 SGHRS and CDR2 YFSETQ. There are 15 residues in the CDR3. The CDR3 loop is CASANNPEGGETQYF. CDR3 sequence (DNA): TGCGCCAGCGCGAACAATCCGGAAGGCGGAGAGACCCAGTACTTC.

V and J are TRBV5-1 and TRBJ1-1; 8 bases agree with TRBD1. V was pared by 4 bases and J by 1 base, with 6 bases of the junction left unmatched. CDR3 length: 15 amino acids. CDR1 is SGHRS, CDR2 YFSETQ, per germline. The CDR3 is CASSAGDRTNTEAFF. CDR3 sequence (DNA): TGCGCCAGCAGCGCAGGGGACAGGACGAACACTGAAGCTTTCTTT.

Points on this clone: In the same sample, other DNA sequences code for this CDR3. The V gene is TRBV5-1, the J gene TRBJ1-2; tentatively, D is TRBD1 (6 bases). The CDR3 is 14 residues long. Trimming pared 2 bases from V and 3 bases from J, leaving 11 bases between. Germline CDR1 and CDR2: SGHRS and YFSETQ. Written as DNA, the CDR3 is TGCGCCAGCAGCTTAGGACAGCCGTACTATGGCTACACCTTC. This encodes CASSLGQPYYGYTF.

The table lists this clone with a count of one. The chain joins TRBV5-4 to TRBJ2-2; TRBD2 matches 7 bases. CDR1 is SGHNT and CDR2 is YYREEE in the germline V gene (reference sequence). With 4 bases clipped from V and 4 bases from J, the junction kept 7 bases outside the gene matches. This CDR3 comprises 15 residues. The CDR3 nucleotides read TGTGCCAGCAGCCCAACGGGCGGGAGCACCGGGGAGCTGTTTTTT. It translates to CASSPTGGSTGELFF.

V is TRBV25-1 and J is TRBJ1-6; D remains unclear. Germline CDR1 and CDR2: MGHDK and SYGVNS. The V and J ends lost 2 bases and 1 base respectively, with 6 bases between them. The CDR3 extends over 15 amino acids. CDR3 DNA: TGTGCCAGCAGTGAAGTGGATTCCTATAATTCACCCCTCCACTTT. Amino acid sequence: CASSEVDSYNSPLHF.

The rearrangement uses TRBV6-1 and TRBJ2-3; a possible D gene is TRBD1 (6 bases). CDR1 MNHNS and CDR2 SASEGT come from the germline V gene. This CDR3 region has 15 residues. The V and J ends lost 6 bases and 3 bases respectively, with 16 bases between them. The CDR3 coding sequence is TGTGCCAGCAGGACGGGACAAGTCGGGACAGATACGCAGTATTTT. It encodes CASRTGQVGTDTQYF.

To note about this clone: At the DNA level, this CDR3 is encoded by other sequences in the same sample as well. The rearrangement joins TRBV28 to TRBJ2-3, with no clear D. CDR3 length: 13 amino acids. Germline-derived CDR1 and CDR2 are MDHEN and SYDVKM. Trimming stripped 4 bases from V and 0 bases from J, with 5 bases between. In DNA form, the CDR3 reads TGTGCCAGCAGTTCCCCTAGCACAGATACGCAGTATTTT. It codes for CASSSPSTDTQYF. Full variable domain (rest looked up from reference TRBV28 and TRBJ2-3): DVKVTQSSRYLVKRTGEKVFLECVQDMDHENMFWYRQDPGLGLRLIYFSYDVKMKEKGDIPEGYSVSREKKERFSLILESASTNQTSMYLCASSSPSTDTQYFGPGTRLTVL.

Turning to this clone: Other DNA sequences in this sample translate to the same CDR3. This chain joins TRBV6-6 and TRBJ1-1, with D perhaps matching TRBD1 (6 bases). V was cut by 0 bases and J by 2 bases, with 10 bases left in between. This CDR3 is 15 amino acids long. From germline, CDR1 is MNHNY and CDR2 SVGAGI (reference sequence). CDR3 residues: CASSYSGTTNTEAFF. The CDR3 nucleotides are TGTGCCAGCAGTTACTCGGGGACAACTAACACTGAAGCTTTCTTT.

Comment on this clone: Different DNA sequences within this sample yield the same CDR3. The chain carries TRBV2 and TRBJ1-2, with TRBD1 as a possible D gene (5 bases). Trimming removed 4 bases at V and 4 bases at J, with 7 bases between. CDR1 and CDR2 (germline): SNHLY, FYNNEI. The CDR3 covers 12 residues. CDR3: CASSGGPYGYTF. In DNA form, the CDR3 reads TGTGCCAGCAGTGGGGGCCCCTATGGCTACACCTTC.

This clone was detected only once. The chain recombines TRBV2 with TRBJ2-5, with TRBD2 matching over 7 bases. CDR1 SNHLY and CDR2 FYNNEI come from the germline V gene. Trimming took 2 bases from V and 1 from J; bases not matched to a gene: 7. This CDR3 region has 16 residues. CDR3 in DNA: TGTGCCAGCAGTGAATACCCCGCTAGCGGCCAAGAGACCCAGTACTTC. Its translation is CASSEYPASGQETQYF.